The subject of this entry is one T cell receptor beta chain. The sample originates from a study of response to subunit inactivated influenza vaccine. Each CDR3 protein gets one entry after TCRdb re-called the RT-PCR reads with MiXCR. The sample lists about 570,000 distinct CDR3 sequences; about 11% were seen once. J lost 8 bases, V lost 3 bases, and 5 bases had no gene match. There are 15 residues in the CDR3. The germline V gene encodes CDR1 MRHNA and CDR2 SNTAGT. These records were also assigned to another study, of T cells expressing NK-cell markers. That publication notes: UMI-tagged 5'RACE template switching yielded the TCR beta cDNA. HCMV seropositivity marked seven of the eight sequenced donors; one was seronegative.

The rearrangement joins TRBV6-4 to TRBJ2-3; 13 positions agree with TRBD2. The material sequenced was PBMCs from blood, taken on the day of vaccination. This clonotype originated in a man in his fifties who received an inactivated influenza vaccine. The CDR3 protein is CASSELAGGPGTQYF. The CDR3 DNA reads as TGTGCCAGCAGTGAACTAGCGGGGGGGCCAGGTACGCAGTATTTT.